These 14 T cell receptor beta chains were sequenced from one sample in a study of T cell responses to AZD1222 COVID-19 vaccine. Produced via immunoSEQ multiplex PCR; TCRdb's table is partial and in-frame only. The data hold 150,000 to 200,000 clones, with around 94% observed a single time. The source material was peripheral blood, sampled 28 days after the second AZD1222 dose. These receptors came from an adult who received the AZD1222 COVID-19 vaccine.

The V call is TRBV7-3, the J call TRBJ2-3; D remains ambiguous. CDR1 SGHTA and CDR2 FQGTGA come from the germline V gene. V was pared by 3 bases and J by 6 bases, with 7 bases between. The CDR3 spans 12 residues. CDR3 nucleotides: TGTGCCAGCAGCTTCGCATTCGATACGCAGTATTTT. Translating it yields CASSFAFDTQYF.

V is TRBV30 and J is TRBJ2-5, with 10 bases aligning to TRBD2. The junction had 6 bases not matched to a gene; V was cut back by 5 bases and J by 3 bases. The germline gives CDR1 GTSNPN, CDR2 SVGIG (reference sequence). CDR3 length: 14 amino acids. The CDR3 protein is CAWVAGGSEETQYF. The CDR3, as DNA: TGTGCCTGGGTAGCGGGGGGATCGGAAGAGACCCAGTACTTC. The full variable domain, rest sourced from reference TRBV30 and TRBJ2-5, is SQTIHQWPATLVQPVGSPLSLECTVEGTSNPNLYWYRQAAGRGLQLLFYSVGIGQISSEVPQNLSASRPQDRQFILSSKKLLLSDSGFYLCAWVAGGSEETQYFGPGTRLLVL.

J is TRBJ1-2 and V is TRBV29-1, with 7 positions matching TRBD1. Per germline, CDR1 SQVTM and CDR2 ANQGSEA. J gave up 9 bases and V 6 bases, and 13 bases lay outside the gene matches. The CDR3 runs to 13 residues. The CDR3 DNA follows: TGCAGCGTCGTTGGACAGGCCCGTTCGAGCTACACCTTC. It codes for CSVVGQARSSYTF.

This clone is a singleton in its sample. The CDR3 is CASSLDWGVGNSPLHF. Written as DNA, the CDR3 is TGTGCCAGCAGCTTAGATTGGGGAGTAGGTAATTCACCCCTCCACTTT. The chain combines TRBV7-2 with TRBJ1-6, with D unclear. The ends were cut back, 1 base at V and 6 bases at J, with 13 bases in the middle. CDR3 length: 16 residues. CDR1 is SGHTA, CDR2 FQGNSA, per germline.

This clone was counted once. CDR3 protein: CASSSGGGTANGYTF. The CDR3 DNA follows: TGTGCCAGCAGCTCGGGAGGTGGGACGGCGAACGGCTACACCTTC. This chain links TRBV7-2 with TRBJ1-2, with D perhaps matching TRBD1 (5 bases). The CDR3 contains 15 residues. The germline V and J ends were trimmed by 4 bases and 8 bases, with 20 bases remaining between them. The V gene's germline CDR1 is SGHTA and CDR2 FQGNSA. Drawing the rest from reference TRBV7-2 and TRBJ1-2, the complete variable domain is GAGVSQSPSNKVTEKGKDVELRCDPISGHTALYWYRQSLGQGLEFLIYFQGNSAPDKSGLPSDRFSAERTGGSVSTLTIQRTQQEDSAVYLCASSSGGGTANGYTFGSGTRLTVV.

V and J are TRBV3-1 (or the pseudogene TRBV3-2) and TRBJ2-3, with D possibly matching TRBD2 (7 bases). The germline CDR1 and CDR2 sequences are LGHDT and YNNKEL (reference sequence). The CDR3 runs 14 residues. Trimming took 4 bases from V and 4 from J, leaving 12 bases between them. The CDR3 sequence is CASSRGGAADTQYF. The CDR3 nucleotides are TGTGCCAGCAGCCGGGGGGGGGCCGCAGATACGCAGTATTTT.

V and J are TRBV10-3 and TRBJ2-1; 9 nucleotides match TRBD2. The germline gives CDR1 ENHRY, CDR2 SYGVKD. The J segment lost 9 bases and the V segment lost 3 bases, leaving 15 bases of the junction unmatched. The CDR3 is 17 residues long. CDR3 nucleotides: TGTGCCATCAGTGATTCGATGGGACTAGCTTGGGGCGGTGAGCAGTTCTTC. Its translation is CAISDSMGLAWGGEQFF.

This clone was counted once. The rearrangement links TRBV27 to TRBJ1-2, with a weak D call TRBD1 (6 bases). Germline CDR1 is MNHEY and CDR2 is SMNVEV (reference sequence). This CDR3 contains 12 residues. The germline V and J ends were trimmed by 7 bases and 14 bases, with 20 bases remaining between them. CDR3 residues: CASTPDRNHWTF. In DNA form, the CDR3 reads TGTGCCAGCACCCCCGACAGGAATCACTGGACCTTC.

The chain is built from TRBV28 and TRBJ1-1; D might be TRBD1 (6 bases). This CDR3 contains 12 residues. Germline CDR1 is MDHEN and CDR2 is SYDVKM. V was pared by 7 bases and J by 3 bases, with 9 bases between. The CDR3 DNA reads TGTGCCAGCAAGACAGGTTACACTGAAGCTTTCTTT. As protein: CASKTGYTEAFF. Full variable domain (remainder filled in from reference TRBV28 and TRBJ1-1): DVKVTQSSRYLVKRTGEKVFLECVQDMDHENMFWYRQDPGLGLRLIYFSYDVKMKEKGDIPEGYSVSREKKERFSLILESASTNQTSMYLCASKTGYTEAFFGQGTRLTVV.

CDR3 sequence: CASSTTLNSPLHF. The CDR3, as DNA: TGTGCCAGCAGCACGACTCTAAATTCACCCCTCCACTTT. This sequence joins TRBV5-5 and TRBJ1-6, with D hard to call. Germline V gene lookup returns CDR1 SGHKS and CDR2 YYEKEE (reference sequence). V lost 4 bases and J 7 bases, leaving 9 bases between the germline ends. This CDR3 is 13 amino acids long.

The chain couples TRBV15 to TRBJ1-1, with D uncertain. The CDR3 has 14 residues. CDR1 and CDR2 from the germline V gene are LNHNV and YYDKDF (reference sequence). Between the trimmed V and J ends, which lost 6 bases and 1 base, there was a span of 12 bases. CDR3 nucleotides: TGTGCCACCAGAGAACTCACCACGAACACTGAAGCTTTCTTT. It translates to CATRELTTNTEAFF.

The chain combines TRBV2 with TRBJ2-1, with 9 bases identical to TRBD2. CDR1 SNHLY and CDR2 FYNNEI come from the germline V gene. V lost 1 base to trimming and J lost 4 bases; unmatched junction nucleotides: 8. The CDR3 has 17 residues. The CDR3 reads CASSEGPSSGIYNEQFF. In DNA form, the CDR3 reads TGTGCCAGCAGTGAAGGTCCCTCTAGCGGGATTTACAATGAGCAGTTCTTC.

This clone appeared a single time. This sample also contains other DNA sequences that code for the same CDR3. This chain joins TRBV11-2 and TRBJ1-1; D is undetermined. The CDR3 has 12 residues. Germline CDR1 reads SGHAT; CDR2 reads FQNNGV. Trimming stripped 0 bases from V and 4 bases from J, with 3 bases between. CDR3 nucleotides: TGTGCCAGCAGCTTAGACCTCACTGAAGCTTTCTTT. Amino acids: CASSLDLTEAFF. Using reference TRBV11-2 and TRBJ1-1 for the parts outside the CDR3, the full variable domain is EAGVAQSPRYKIIEKRQSVAFWCNPISGHATLYWYQQILGQGPKLLIQFQNNGVVDDSQLPKDRFSAERLKGVDSTLKIQPAKLEDSAVYLCASSLDLTEAFFGQGTRLTVV.

This rearrangement joins TRBV2 to TRBJ1-5; D is possibly TRBD1 (6 bases). The CDR3 extends over 12 amino acids. Trimming left V 6 bases short and J 8 bases short, with 11 bases between. Per the germline V gene, CDR1 is SNHLY and CDR2 is FYNNEI. CDR3 region: CASRGGLEPQHF. CDR3 nucleotides: TGTGCCAGCAGAGGGGGGTTGGAGCCCCAGCATTTT.